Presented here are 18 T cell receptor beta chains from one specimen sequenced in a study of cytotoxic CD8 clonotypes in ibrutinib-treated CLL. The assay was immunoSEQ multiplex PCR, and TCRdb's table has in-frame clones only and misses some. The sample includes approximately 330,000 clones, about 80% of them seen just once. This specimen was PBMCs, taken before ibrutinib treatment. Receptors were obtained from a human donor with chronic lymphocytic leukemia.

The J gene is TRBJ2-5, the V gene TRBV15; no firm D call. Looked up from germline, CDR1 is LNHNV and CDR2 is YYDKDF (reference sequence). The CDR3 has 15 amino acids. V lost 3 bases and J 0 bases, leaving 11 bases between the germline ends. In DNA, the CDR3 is TGTGCCACCAGCAGTGATATTCGGTACCAAGAGACCCAGTACTTC. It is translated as CATSSDIRYQETQYF.

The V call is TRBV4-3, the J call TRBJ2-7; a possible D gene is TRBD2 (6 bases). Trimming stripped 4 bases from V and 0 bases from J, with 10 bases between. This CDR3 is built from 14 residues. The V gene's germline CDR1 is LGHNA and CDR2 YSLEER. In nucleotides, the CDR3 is TGCGCCAGCAGCCCGGGACTTCGCTCCTACGAGCAGTACTTC. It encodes CASSPGLRSYEQYF.

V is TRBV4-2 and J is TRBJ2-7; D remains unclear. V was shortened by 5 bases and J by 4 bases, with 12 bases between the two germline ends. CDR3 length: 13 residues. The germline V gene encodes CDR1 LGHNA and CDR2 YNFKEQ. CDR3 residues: CASSFSNVYEQYF. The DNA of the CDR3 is TGTGCCAGCAGCTTTTCGAATGTATACGAGCAGTACTTC.

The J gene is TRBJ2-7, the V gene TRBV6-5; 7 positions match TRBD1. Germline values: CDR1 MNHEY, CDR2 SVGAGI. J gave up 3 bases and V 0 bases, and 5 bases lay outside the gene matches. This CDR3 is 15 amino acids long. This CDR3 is CASSYSKGGRYEQYF. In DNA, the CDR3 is TGTGCCAGCAGTTACTCTAAAGGGGGCCGCTACGAGCAGTACTTC.

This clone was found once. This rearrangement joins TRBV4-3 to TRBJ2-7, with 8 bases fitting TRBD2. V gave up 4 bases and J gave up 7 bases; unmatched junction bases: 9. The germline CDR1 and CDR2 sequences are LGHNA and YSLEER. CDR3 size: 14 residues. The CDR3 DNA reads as TGCGCCAGCAGCCGGGCGGGAGGCTCAGGGGAGCAGTACTTC. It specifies CASSRAGGSGEQYF.

The CDR3 region has the DNA TGTGCCAGCAGCCTGAGCGGGAGTAATTACGAGCAGTACTTC. Amino acid sequence: CASSLSGSNYEQYF. The chain combines TRBV9 with TRBJ2-7; TRBD2 matches 8 bases. This CDR3 has 14 residues. Germline lookup yields CDR1 SGDLS and CDR2 YYNGEE. The junction had 7 bases not matched to a gene; V was cut back by 4 bases and J by 4 bases.

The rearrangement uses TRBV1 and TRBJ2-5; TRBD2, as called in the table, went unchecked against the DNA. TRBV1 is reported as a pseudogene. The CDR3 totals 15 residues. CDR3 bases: TGCACCAGCAGCCAAGATCACGGCCGAGGAGAGACCCAGTACTTC. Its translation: CTSSQDHGRGETQYF.

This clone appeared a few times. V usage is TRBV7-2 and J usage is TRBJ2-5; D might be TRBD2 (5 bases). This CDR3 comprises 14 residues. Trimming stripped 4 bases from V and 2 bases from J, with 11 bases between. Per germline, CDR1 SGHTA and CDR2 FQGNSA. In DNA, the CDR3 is TGTGCCAGCAGCTCGGACTCGGGGCAAGAGACCCAGTACTTC. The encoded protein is CASSSDSGQETQYF.

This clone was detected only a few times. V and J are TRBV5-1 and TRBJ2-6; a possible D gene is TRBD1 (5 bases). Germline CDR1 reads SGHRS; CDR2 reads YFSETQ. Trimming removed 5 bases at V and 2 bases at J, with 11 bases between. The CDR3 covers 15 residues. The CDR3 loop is CASRRGEPGANVLTF. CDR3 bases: TGCGCCAGCAGAAGGGGCGAACCTGGGGCCAACGTCCTGACTTTC. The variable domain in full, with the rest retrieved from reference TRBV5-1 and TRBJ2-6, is KAGVTQTPRYLIKTRGQQVTLSCSPISGHRSVSWYQQTPGQGLQFLFEYFSETQRNKGNFPGRFSGRQFSNSRSEMNVSTLELGDSALYLCASRRGEPGANVLTFGAGSRLTVL.

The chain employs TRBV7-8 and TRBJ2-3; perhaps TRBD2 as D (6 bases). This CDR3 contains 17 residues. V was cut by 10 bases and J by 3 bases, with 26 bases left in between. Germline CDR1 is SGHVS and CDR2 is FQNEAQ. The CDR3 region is CAIQPLSGATPTDTQYF. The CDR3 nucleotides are TGTGCCATCCAACCCCTTAGCGGAGCTACCCCGACAGATACGCAGTATTTT.

The CDR3 sequence: CAIRSRQAGDTQYF. CDR3 DNA sequence: TGTGCCATCAGGTCGCGGCAGGCGGGGGATACGCAGTATTTT. The gene calls are TRBV10-3 and TRBJ2-3; a possible D gene is TRBD2 (6 bases). Per the germline V gene, CDR1 is ENHRY and CDR2 is SYGVKD. The CDR3 has 14 amino acids. V was shortened by 6 bases and J by 6 bases, with 16 bases between the two germline ends.

CDR3 sequence: CASSLGLAESTDTQYF. Here the CDR3 DNA reads TGCGCCAGCAGCTTGGGGCTAGCGGAGAGCACAGATACGCAGTATTTT. The V call is TRBV5-1, the J call TRBJ2-3; 7 bases are shared with TRBD2. Trimming removed 0 bases from V and 0 bases from J; junction bases left unmatched: 4. The CDR3 has 16 amino acids. Looked up from germline, CDR1 is SGHRS and CDR2 is YFSETQ.

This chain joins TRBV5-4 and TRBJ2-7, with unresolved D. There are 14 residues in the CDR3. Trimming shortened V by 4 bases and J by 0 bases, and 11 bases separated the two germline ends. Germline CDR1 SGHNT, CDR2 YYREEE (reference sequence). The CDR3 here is CASSRPLNSYEQYF. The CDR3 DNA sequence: TGTGCCAGCAGCCGCCCCCTAAACTCCTACGAGCAGTACTTC.

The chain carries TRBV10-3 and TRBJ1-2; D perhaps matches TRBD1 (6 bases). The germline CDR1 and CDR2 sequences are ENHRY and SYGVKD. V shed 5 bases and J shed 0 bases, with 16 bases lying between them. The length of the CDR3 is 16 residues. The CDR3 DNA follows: TGTGCCATCAGTAGGGGGGCGACAGCGACTAACTATGGCTACACCTTC. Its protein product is CAISRGATATNYGYTF.

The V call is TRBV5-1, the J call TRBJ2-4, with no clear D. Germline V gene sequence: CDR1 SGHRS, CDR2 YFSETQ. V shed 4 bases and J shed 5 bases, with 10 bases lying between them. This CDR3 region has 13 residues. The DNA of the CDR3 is TGCGCCAGCAGCCGGAATACGGAAAACATTCAGTACTTC. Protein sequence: CASSRNTENIQYF.

The CDR3: CASSLTDRGLEKLFF. The CDR3 nucleotides are TGTGCCAGCAGCCTAACGGACAGGGGGCTTGAAAAACTGTTTTTT. The rearrangement links TRBV7-2 to TRBJ1-4; 11 bases agree with TRBD1. This CDR3 spans 15 amino acids. CDR1 and CDR2 from the germline V gene are SGHTA and FQGNSA. V shed 5 bases, J shed 7 bases, and the junction held 6 bases outside the gene matches.

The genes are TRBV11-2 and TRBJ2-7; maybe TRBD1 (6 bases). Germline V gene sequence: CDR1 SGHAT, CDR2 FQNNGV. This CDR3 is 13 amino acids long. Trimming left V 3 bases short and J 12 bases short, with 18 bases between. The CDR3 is CASSFVRDQGLYF. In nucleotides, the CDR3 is TGTGCCAGCAGCTTTGTTAGGGACCAGGGGCTGTACTTC.

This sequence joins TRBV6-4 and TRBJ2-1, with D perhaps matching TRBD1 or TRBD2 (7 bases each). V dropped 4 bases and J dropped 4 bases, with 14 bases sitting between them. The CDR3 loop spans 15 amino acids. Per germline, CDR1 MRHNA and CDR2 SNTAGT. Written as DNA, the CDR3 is TGTGCCAGCAGTGCCTCGCAGGGGGGGTACAATGAGCAGTTCTTC. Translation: CASSASQGGYNEQFF.